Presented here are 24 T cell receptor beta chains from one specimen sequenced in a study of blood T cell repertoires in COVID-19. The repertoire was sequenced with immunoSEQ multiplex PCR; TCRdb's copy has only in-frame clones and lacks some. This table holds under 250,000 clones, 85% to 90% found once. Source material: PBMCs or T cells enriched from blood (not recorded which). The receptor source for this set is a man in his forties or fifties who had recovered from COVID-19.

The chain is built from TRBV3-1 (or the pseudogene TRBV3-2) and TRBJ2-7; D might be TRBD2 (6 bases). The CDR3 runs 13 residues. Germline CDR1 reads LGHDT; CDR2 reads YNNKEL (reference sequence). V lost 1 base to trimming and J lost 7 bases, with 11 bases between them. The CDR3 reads CASSQVLREEQYF. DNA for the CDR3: TGTGCCAGCAGCCAAGTCCTACGGGAGGAGCAGTACTTC.

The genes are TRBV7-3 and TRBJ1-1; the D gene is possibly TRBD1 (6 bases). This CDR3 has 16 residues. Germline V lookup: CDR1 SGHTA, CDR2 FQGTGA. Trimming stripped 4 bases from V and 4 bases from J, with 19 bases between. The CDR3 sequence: CASSSQGRGMGTEAFF. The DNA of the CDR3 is TGTGCCAGCAGCTCCCAGGGGCGGGGGATGGGCACTGAAGCTTTCTTT.

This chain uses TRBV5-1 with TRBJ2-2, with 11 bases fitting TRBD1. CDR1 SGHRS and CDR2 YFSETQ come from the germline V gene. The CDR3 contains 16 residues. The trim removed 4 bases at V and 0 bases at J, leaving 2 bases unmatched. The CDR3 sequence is CASSRTGGSNTGELFF. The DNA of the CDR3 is TGCGCCAGCAGCAGGACAGGGGGCTCGAACACCGGGGAGCTGTTTTTT.

The CDR3 nucleotides read TGTGCCAGCAGCCCACGGACAGGGGCGGGCTATGGCTACACCTTC. It translates to CASSPRTGAGYGYTF. The V gene is TRBV3-1 (or the pseudogene TRBV3-2), the J gene TRBJ1-2; TRBD1 matches 9 bases. The CDR3 length is 15 residues. J gave up 4 bases and V 4 bases, and 7 bases lay outside the gene matches. CDR1 and CDR2 from the germline V gene are LGHDT and YNNKEL (reference sequence).

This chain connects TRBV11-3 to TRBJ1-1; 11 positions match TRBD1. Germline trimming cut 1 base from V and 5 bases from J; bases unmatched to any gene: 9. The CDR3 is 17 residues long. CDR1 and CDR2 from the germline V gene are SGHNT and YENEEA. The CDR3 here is CASSLGDRGAKDTEAFF. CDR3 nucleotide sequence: TGTGCCAGCAGCTTAGGGGACAGGGGGGCGAAAGATACTGAAGCTTTCTTT.

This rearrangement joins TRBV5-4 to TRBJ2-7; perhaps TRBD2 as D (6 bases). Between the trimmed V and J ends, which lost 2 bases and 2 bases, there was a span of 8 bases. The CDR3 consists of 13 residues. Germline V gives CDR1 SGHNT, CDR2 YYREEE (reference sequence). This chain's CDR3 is CASSFAGPYEQYF. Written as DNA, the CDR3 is TGTGCCAGCAGCTTCGCGGGACCCTACGAGCAGTACTTC.

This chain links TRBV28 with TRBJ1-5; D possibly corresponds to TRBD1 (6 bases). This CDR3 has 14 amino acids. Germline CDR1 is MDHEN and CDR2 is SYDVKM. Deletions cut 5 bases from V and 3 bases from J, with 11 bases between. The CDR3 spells CASSLDSYNQPQHF. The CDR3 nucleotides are TGTGCCAGCAGTCTGGACAGCTACAATCAGCCCCAGCATTTT. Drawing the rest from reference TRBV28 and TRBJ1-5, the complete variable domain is DVKVTQSSRYLVKRTGEKVFLECVQDMDHENMFWYRQDPGLGLRLIYFSYDVKMKEKGDIPEGYSVSREKKERFSLILESASTNQTSMYLCASSLDSYNQPQHFGDGTRLSIL.

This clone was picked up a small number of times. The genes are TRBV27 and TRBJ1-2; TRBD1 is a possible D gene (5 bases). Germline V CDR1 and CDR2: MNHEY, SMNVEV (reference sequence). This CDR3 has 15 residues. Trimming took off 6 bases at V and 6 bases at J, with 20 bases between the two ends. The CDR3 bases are TGTGCCAGCAGAGGATTTGACAGTAAGATCCATGGCTACACCTTC. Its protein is CASRGFDSKIHGYTF.

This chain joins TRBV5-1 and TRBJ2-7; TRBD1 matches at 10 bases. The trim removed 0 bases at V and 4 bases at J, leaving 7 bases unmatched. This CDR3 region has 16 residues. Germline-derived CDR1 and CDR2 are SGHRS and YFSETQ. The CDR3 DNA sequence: TGCGCCAGCAGCTTGGGGAGACAGGGGGCTGGATACGAGCAGTACTTC. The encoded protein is CASSLGRQGAGYEQYF. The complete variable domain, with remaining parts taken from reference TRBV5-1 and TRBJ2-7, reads KAGVTQTPRYLIKTRGQQVTLSCSPISGHRSVSWYQQTPGQGLQFLFEYFSETQRNKGNFPGRFSGRQFSNSRSEMNVSTLELGDSALYLCASSLGRQGAGYEQYFGPGTRLTVT.

DNA for the CDR3: TGTGCCAGCAGCTTTCAAGGACTAGCGGGAGAACCCTACAATGAGCAGTTCTTC. Amino acid sequence: CASSFQGLAGEPYNEQFF. This chain connects TRBV11-2 to TRBJ2-1; the match to TRBD2 covers 13 bases. The germline V gene encodes CDR1 SGHAT and CDR2 FQNNGV. The CDR3 has 18 residues. The J segment lost 2 bases and the V segment lost 3 bases, leaving 7 bases of the junction unmatched.

Written as DNA, the CDR3 is TGTGCCAGCAGCTTGCTTGTAGGACACTCTGGAAACACCATATATTTT. It codes for CASSLLVGHSGNTIYF. The genes are TRBV7-8 and TRBJ1-3; tentatively, D is TRBD1 (5 bases). This CDR3 spans 16 amino acids. Germline assignment: CDR1 SGHVS and CDR2 FQNEAQ. The V end lost 3 bases, the J end lost 0 bases, and 12 bases lay between the germline ends.

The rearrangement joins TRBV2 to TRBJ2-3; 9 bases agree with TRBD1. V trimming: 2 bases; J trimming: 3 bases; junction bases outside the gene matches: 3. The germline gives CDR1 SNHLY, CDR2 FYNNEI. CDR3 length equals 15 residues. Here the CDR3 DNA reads TGTGCCAGCAGTGAAAGGGGACAGGGAACAGATACGCAGTATTTT. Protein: CASSERGQGTDTQYF.

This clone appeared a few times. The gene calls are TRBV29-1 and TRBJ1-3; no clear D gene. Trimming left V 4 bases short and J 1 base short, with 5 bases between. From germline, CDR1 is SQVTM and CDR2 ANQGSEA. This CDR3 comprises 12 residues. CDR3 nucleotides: TGCAGCGTTGGCGGATCTGGAAACACCATATATTTT. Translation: CSVGGSGNTIYF.

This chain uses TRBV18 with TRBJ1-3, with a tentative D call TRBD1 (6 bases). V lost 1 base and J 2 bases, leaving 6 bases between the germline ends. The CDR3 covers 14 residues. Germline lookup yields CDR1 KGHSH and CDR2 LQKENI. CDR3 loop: CASSPRTAGNTIYF. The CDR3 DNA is TGTGCCAGCTCACCACGGACAGCTGGAAACACCATATATTTT.

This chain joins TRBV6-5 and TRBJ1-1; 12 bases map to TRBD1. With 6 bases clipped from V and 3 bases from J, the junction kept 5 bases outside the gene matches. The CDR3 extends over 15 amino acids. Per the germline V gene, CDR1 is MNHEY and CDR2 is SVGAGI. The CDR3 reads CASSKGQGAYTEAFF. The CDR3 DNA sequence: TGTGCCAGCAGCAAGGGACAGGGGGCGTACACTGAAGCTTTCTTT.

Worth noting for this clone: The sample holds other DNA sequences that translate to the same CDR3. The CDR3: CASSLSRNTEAFF. In DNA form, the CDR3 reads TGTGCCAGCAGTTTATCTCGGAACACTGAAGCTTTCTTT. The chain employs TRBV27 and TRBJ1-1; D is unclear. Germline loops: CDR1 MNHEY, CDR2 SMNVEV (reference sequence). The CDR3 totals 13 residues. V was shortened by 0 bases and J by 1 base, with 3 bases between the two germline ends.

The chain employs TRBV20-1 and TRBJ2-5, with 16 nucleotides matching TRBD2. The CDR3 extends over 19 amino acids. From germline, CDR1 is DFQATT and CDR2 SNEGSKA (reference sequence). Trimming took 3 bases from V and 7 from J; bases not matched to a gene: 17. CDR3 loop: CSASMSGTSGGGRAATQYF. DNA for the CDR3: TGCAGTGCTAGTATGTCCGGGACTAGCGGGGGGGGCCGTGCCGCGACCCAGTACTTC.

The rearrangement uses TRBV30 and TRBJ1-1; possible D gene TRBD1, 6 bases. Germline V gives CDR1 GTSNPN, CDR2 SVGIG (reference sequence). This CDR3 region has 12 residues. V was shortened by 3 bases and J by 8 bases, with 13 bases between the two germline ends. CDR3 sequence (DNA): TGTGCCTGGAGAAGGGGTCAGGGGGAAGCTTTCTTT. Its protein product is CAWRRGQGEAFF.

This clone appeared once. This chain's CDR3 is CASSLRGDSYEQYF. The CDR3 DNA is TGTGCCAGCAGTCTCCGGGGGGACTCCTACGAGCAGTACTTC. The rearrangement joins TRBV6-5 to TRBJ2-7; 7 nucleotides align to TRBD2. Germline assignment: CDR1 MNHEY and CDR2 SVGAGI. There are 14 residues in the CDR3. V trimming: 5 bases; J trimming: 0 bases; junction bases outside the gene matches: 4.

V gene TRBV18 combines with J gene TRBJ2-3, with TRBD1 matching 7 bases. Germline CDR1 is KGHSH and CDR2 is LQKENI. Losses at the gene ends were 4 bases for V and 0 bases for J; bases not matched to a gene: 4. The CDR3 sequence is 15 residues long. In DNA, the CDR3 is TGTGCCAGCTCACAACCGGGACAGAGCACAGATACGCAGTATTTT. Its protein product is CASSQPGQSTDTQYF.

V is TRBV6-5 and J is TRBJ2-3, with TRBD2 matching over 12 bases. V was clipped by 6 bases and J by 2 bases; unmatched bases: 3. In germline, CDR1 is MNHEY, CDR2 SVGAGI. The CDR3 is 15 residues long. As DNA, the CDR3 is TGTGCCAGCAGGCGGACTAGCGGGGTCACAGATACGCAGTATTTT. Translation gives CASRRTSGVTDTQYF.

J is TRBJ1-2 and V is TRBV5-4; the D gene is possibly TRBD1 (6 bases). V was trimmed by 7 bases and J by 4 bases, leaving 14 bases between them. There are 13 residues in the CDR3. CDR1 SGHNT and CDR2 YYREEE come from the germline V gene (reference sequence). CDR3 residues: CASQNRDAYGYTF. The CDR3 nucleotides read TGTGCCAGCCAAAACAGGGACGCCTATGGCTACACCTTC.

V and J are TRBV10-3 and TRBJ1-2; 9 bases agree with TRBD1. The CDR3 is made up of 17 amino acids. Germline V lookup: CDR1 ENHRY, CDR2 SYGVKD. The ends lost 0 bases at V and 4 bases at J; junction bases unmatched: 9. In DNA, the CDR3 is TGTGCCATCAGTGAGTCGGGACAGGGTCGAGTTGGCTATGGCTACACCTTC. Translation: CAISESGQGRVGYGYTF.

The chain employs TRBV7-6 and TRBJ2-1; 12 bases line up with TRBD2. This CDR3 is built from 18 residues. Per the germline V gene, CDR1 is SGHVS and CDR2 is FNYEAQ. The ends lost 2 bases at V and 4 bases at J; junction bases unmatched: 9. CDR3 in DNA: TGTGCCAGCAGCTTAAATCCTAGCGGGGGGGCGTCTTACAATGAGCAGTTCTTC. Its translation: CASSLNPSGGASYNEQFF.